One and the same sample provided the 2 T cell receptor beta chains below, sequenced in a study of cytomegalovirus exposure and HLA in healthy donors. Use of 60 Vbeta and 13 Jbeta primers characterized the PCR. The assay was immunoSEQ multiplex PCR, and TCRdb's table has in-frame clones only and misses some. Its table lists more than 45,000 clones. The sequenced sample was PBMCs. Every receptor here comes from a male donor in good health and CMV-seronegative.

The chain couples TRBV5-8 to TRBJ2-3; the D is unclear. Per the germline V gene, CDR1 is SGHTS and CDR2 is YDEGEE. Trimming stripped 3 bases from V and 2 bases from J, with 13 bases between. CDR3 length equals 15 residues. CDR3 protein: CASSSEIIPTDTQYF. As DNA, the CDR3 is TGTGCCAGCAGCTCCGAGATTATCCCCACAGATACGCAGTATTTT.

The chain employs TRBV7-3 and TRBJ2-3; D gene unclear. The V gene's germline CDR1 is SGHTA and CDR2 FQGTGA. This CDR3 region has 13 residues. With 5 bases removed from V and 4 bases from J, the gap between germline ends came to 10 bases. The CDR3 sequence is CASSPVGADTQYF. CDR3 DNA sequence: TGTGCCAGCAGCCCGGTGGGCGCAGATACGCAGTATTTT.